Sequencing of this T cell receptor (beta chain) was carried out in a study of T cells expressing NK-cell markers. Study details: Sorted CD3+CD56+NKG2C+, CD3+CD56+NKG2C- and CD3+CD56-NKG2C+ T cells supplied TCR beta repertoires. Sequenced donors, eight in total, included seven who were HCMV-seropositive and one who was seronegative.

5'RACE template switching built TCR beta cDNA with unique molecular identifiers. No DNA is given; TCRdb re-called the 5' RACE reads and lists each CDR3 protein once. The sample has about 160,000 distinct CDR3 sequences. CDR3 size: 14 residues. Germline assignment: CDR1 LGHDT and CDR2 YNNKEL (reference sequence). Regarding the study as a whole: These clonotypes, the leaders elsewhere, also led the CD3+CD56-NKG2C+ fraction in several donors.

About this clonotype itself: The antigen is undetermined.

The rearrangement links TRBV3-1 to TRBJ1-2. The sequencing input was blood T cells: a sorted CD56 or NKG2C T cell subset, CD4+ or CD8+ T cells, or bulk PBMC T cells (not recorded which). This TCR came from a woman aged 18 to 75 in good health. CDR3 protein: CASSPTSDTYGYTF.